These 8 T cell receptor beta chains originate from one sample sequenced in a study of T cell changes during pregnancy in multiple sclerosis. TCRdb's copy holds only in-frame clones and misses some; the assay was immunoSEQ multiplex PCR. The repertoire holds some 41,000 clones, with more than 70% as singletons. Sequencing was performed on CD8+ T cells from peripheral blood mononuclear cells, taken in the first trimester of pregnancy. The receptors originated from a female donor with multiple sclerosis, enrolled in a pregnancy study.

The chain is built from TRBV5-5 and TRBJ2-7, with D possibly matching TRBD1 (5 bases). CDR1 and CDR2 from the germline V gene are SGHKS and YYEKEE (reference sequence). The CDR3 spans 16 residues. Trimming pared 0 bases from V and 4 bases from J, leaving 17 bases between. The CDR3 bases are TGTGCCAGCAGCTTGGGGGGCCCTATATCTTCTTACGAGCAGTACTTC. Translating gives CASSLGGPISSYEQYF.

The chain is built from TRBV5-8 and TRBJ1-1, with D possibly matching TRBD1 (5 bases). CDR3 size: 13 residues. The germline gives CDR1 SGHTS, CDR2 YDEGEE. V lost 4 bases to trimming and J lost 3 bases, with 10 bases between them. The CDR3 sequence: CASSNRLYTEAFF. The CDR3 DNA reads TGTGCCAGCAGCAACAGGCTCTACACTGAAGCTTTCTTT. The complete variable domain, with remaining parts taken from reference TRBV5-8 and TRBJ1-1, reads EAGVTQSPTHLIKTRGQQATLRCSPISGHTSVYWYQQALGLGLQFLLWYDEGEERNRGNFPPRFSGRQFPNYSSELNVNALELEDSALYLCASSNRLYTEAFFGQGTRLTVV.

V is TRBV9 and J is TRBJ1-2, with 10 bases aligning to TRBD1. CDR1 and CDR2 from the germline V gene are SGDLS and YYNGEE. There are 19 residues in the CDR3. The V gene end was trimmed by 3 bases and the J gene end by 5 bases; junction bases not matched to a gene: 19. The CDR3 reads CASSDPYGETGGGGYGYTF. The DNA of the CDR3 is TGTGCCAGCAGCGACCCGTACGGAGAGACAGGGGGCGGAGGGTATGGCTACACCTTC.

This clone was seen only once. The genes are TRBV12-1 and TRBJ2-4; the D call TRBD1 from the table was never checked on the DNA. TRBV12-1 is classified as a pseudogene. CDR3 size: 16 residues. The CDR3 nucleotides read TGTGCCAGCAGCTTTGGGCAGGGGCTAGCCAAAAACATTCAGTACTTC. Protein sequence: CASSFGQGLAKNIQYF.

The rearrangement joins TRBV9 to TRBJ2-3, with a weak D call TRBD2 (6 bases). Germline CDR1 and CDR2: SGDLS and YYNGEE. V lost 0 bases and J lost 6, with 17 bases in between. The CDR3 is made up of 16 amino acids. The CDR3 reads CASSVASGGVLDTQYF. The DNA of the CDR3 is TGTGCCAGCAGCGTAGCTTCCGGCGGGGTCCTGGATACGCAGTATTTT.

The rearrangement joins TRBV25-1 to TRBJ1-2; a weak D match, TRBD1 (6 bases). In germline, CDR1 is MGHDK, CDR2 SYGVNS. CDR3 length: 12 amino acids. V was shortened by 7 bases and J by 8 bases, with 14 bases between the two germline ends. The CDR3 sequence: CASKTGYYGYTF. The CDR3 nucleotides read TGTGCCAGCAAAACAGGGTATTACGGCTACACCTTC.

V is TRBV7-6 and J is TRBJ2-7; 9 bases line up with TRBD1. This CDR3 has 14 amino acids. CDR1 and CDR2 (germline): SGHVS, FNYEAQ. V dropped 5 bases and J dropped 4; count of bases not matched to a gene: 6. The CDR3: CASSDGQGLYEQYF. DNA of the CDR3: TGTGCCAGCAGCGACGGACAGGGGTTATACGAGCAGTACTTC.

This clone was counted a single time. The genes are TRBV19 and TRBJ2-1; 8 positions agree with TRBD2. This CDR3 has 14 residues. The junction had 2 bases not matched to a gene; V was cut back by 5 bases and J by 2 bases. CDR1 and CDR2 from the germline V gene are LNHDA and SQIVND (reference sequence). CDR3 DNA: TGTGCCAGTAGTGCAGCGGGGGCCTACAATGAGCAGTTCTTC. Translated: CASSAAGAYNEQFF.